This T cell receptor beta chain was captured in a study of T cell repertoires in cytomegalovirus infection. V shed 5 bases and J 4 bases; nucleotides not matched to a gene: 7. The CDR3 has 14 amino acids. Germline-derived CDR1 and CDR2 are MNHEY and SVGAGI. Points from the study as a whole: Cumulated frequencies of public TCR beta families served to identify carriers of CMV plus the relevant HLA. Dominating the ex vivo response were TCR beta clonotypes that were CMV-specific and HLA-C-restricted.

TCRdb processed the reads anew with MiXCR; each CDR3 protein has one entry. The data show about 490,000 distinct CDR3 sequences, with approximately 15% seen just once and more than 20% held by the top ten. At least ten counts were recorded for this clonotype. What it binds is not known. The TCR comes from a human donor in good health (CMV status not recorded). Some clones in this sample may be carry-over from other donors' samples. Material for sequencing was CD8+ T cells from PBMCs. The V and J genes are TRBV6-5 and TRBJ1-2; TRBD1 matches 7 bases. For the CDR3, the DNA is TGTGCCAGCAGTCCGTCGGGACAGCCCTATGGCTACACCTTC. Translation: CASSPSGQPYGYTF.